The rows below give T cell receptor beta chains drawn from one sample of a study of T-cell reconstitution after alpha-beta-depleted transplantation in children. TCRdb analysed the PCR reads with MiXCR anew, one entry per CDR3 protein. The sample shows about 440,000 distinct CDR3 sequences, over 40% of them seen only once. The sample was PBMCs, taken before TCRalphabeta/CD19-depleted stem cell transplant. All receptors derive from a girl aged 2 to 9 with aplastic anemia, due to receive a stem cell transplant. CDR3s include the opening cysteine and the closing phenylalanine or tryptophan. Fields, in order: D gene, clone size, V gene, J gene, CDR3 protein, CDR3 DNA. The D gene is left open where the match is weak. For some rows the clone size is stated as once, few or many, or as a class when expanded; others skip it.

D: TRBD2; size: few; V: TRBV5-1; J: TRBJ2-5; CDR3: CASSSGVAGFSQETQYF; DNA: TGCGCCAGCAGCTCCGGTGTAGCGGGATTTAGCCAAGAGACCCAGTACTTC
D: TRBD2; size: NA; V: TRBV20-1; J: TRBJ2-5; CDR3: CSTAGGQSFQYF; DNA: TGCAGCACCGCGGGGGGCCAATCATTCCAGTACTTC
D: NA; size: NA; V: TRBV12-3/TRBV12-4; J: TRBJ2-6; CDR3: CASSLMQSGANVLTF; DNA: TGTGCCAGCAGTTTAATGCAGTCTGGGGCCAACGTCCTGACTTTC
D: NA; size: NA; V: TRBV4-1; J: TRBJ2-7; CDR3: CASSQYIPAVSSYEQYF; DNA: TGCGCCAGCAGCCAATATATTCCAGCGGTGAGCTCCTACGAGCAGTACTTC
D: NA; size: NA; V: TRBV27; J: TRBJ1-1; CDR3: CASSLGGREAEAFF; DNA: TGTGCCAGCAGTTTAGGGGGAAGAGAGGCTGAAGCTTTCTTT
D: TRBD1; size: many; V: TRBV4-1; J: TRBJ2-1; CDR3: CASSQAITGGPYNEQFF; DNA: TGCGCCAGCAGCCAGGCAATAACAGGGGGCCCCTACAATGAGCAGTTCTTC
D: NA; size: many; V: TRBV4-2; J: TRBJ2-2; CDR3: CASSQARLNTGELFF; DNA: TGTGCCAGCAGCCAAGCTCGACTTAACACCGGGGAGCTGTTTTTT
D: NA; size: NA; V: TRBV6-1; J: TRBJ2-4; CDR3: CASSEAMRTYIQYF; DNA: TGTGCCAGCAGTGAAGCCATGCGAACGTACATTCAGTACTTC
D: NA; size: once; V: TRBV20-1; J: TRBJ2-7; CDR3: CSATGRASYEQYF; DNA: TGCAGTGCTACCGGACGGGCCTCCTACGAGCAGTACTTC
D: NA; size: NA; V: TRBV7-8; J: TRBJ2-3; CDR3: CASSLVSGLRAQYF; DNA: TGTGCCAGCAGCTTAGTTAGTGGACTCCGAGCGCAGTATTTT
D: NA; size: few; V: TRBV20-1; J: TRBJ2-1; CDR3: CSPTRGDNEQFF; DNA: TGCAGTCCAACCAGGGGAGACAATGAGCAGTTCTTC
D: NA; size: NA; V: TRBV6-5; J: TRBJ2-3; CDR3: CASSYSHPTDTQYF; DNA: TGTGCCAGCAGTTACTCTCACCCCACAGATACGCAGTATTTT
D: NA; size: NA; V: TRBV7-2; J: TRBJ2-7; CDR3: CASSLVDRGEQYF; DNA: TGTGCCAGCAGCTTAGTAGATCGGGGCGAGCAGTACTTC
D: TRBD2; size: few; V: TRBV20-1; J: TRBJ2-7; CDR3: CSAPFPGLADYEQYF; DNA: TGCAGTGCTCCATTTCCGGGACTAGCGGACTACGAGCAGTACTTC
D: NA; size: NA; V: TRBV12-3/TRBV12-4; J: TRBJ2-5; CDR3: CASSPIDRTGEETQYF; DNA: TGTGCCAGCAGTCCCATCGACAGAACTGGGGAAGAGACCCAGTACTTC
D: NA; size: NA; V: TRBV29-1; J: TRBJ2-1; CDR3: CSVEGLRGGSNEQLF; DNA: TGCAGCGTTGAGGGGTTGAGAGGGGGTAGTAATGAGCAGCTCTTC
D: NA; size: few; V: TRBV6-4; J: TRBJ2-1; CDR3: CASSADLGEEQFF; DNA: TGTGCCAGCAGTGCGGACTTGGGAGAGGAGCAGTTCTTC
D: NA; size: NA; V: TRBV7-9; J: TRBJ1-1; CDR3: CASSLGRSPKTEAFF; DNA: TGTGCCAGCAGCTTAGGACGGTCACCAAAGACTGAAGCTTTCTTT
D: TRBD1; size: few; V: TRBV7-9; J: TRBJ2-7; CDR3: CASSLSRQGWTSEQYF; DNA: TGTGCCAGCAGCTTGTCCCGACAGGGGTGGACTTCCGAGCAGTACTTC
D: NA; size: NA; V: TRBV20-1; J: TRBJ2-5; CDR3: CSARPNAETQYF; DNA: TGCAGTGCGAGACCAAATGCGGAGACCCAGTACTTC
D: TRBD2; size: NA; V: TRBV29-1; J: TRBJ2-2; CDR3: CSVERTSGSQRELFF; DNA: TGCAGCGTTGAACGAACTAGCGGGAGTCAACGGGAGCTGTTTTTT
D: NA; size: few; V: TRBV4-3; J: TRBJ2-1; CDR3: CASSQDSVSQQFF; DNA: TGCGCCAGCAGCCAAGATTCGGTCTCCCAGCAGTTCTTC
D: TRBD2; size: NA; V: TRBV9; J: TRBJ2-3; CDR3: CASSVERGTRKWEDTQYF; DNA: TGTGCCAGCAGCGTAGAGAGAGGGACTAGGAAGTGGGAAGATACGCAGTATTTT
D: NA; size: NA; V: TRBV7-2; J: TRBJ2-7; CDR3: CASSFSRQNSLYYEQYF; DNA: TGTGCCAGCAGCTTCAGTCGACAGAATAGCCTTTACTACGAGCAGTACTTC
D: TRBD1; size: NA; V: TRBV6-1; J: TRBJ2-3; CDR3: CASRLTGSGDTQYF; DNA: TGTGCCAGCAGACTGACAGGGTCTGGAGATACGCAGTATTTT
D: TRBD2; size: many; V: TRBV3-1; J: TRBJ2-1; CDR3: CASSQDQREANEQFF; DNA: TGTGCCAGCAGCCAAGACCAGCGGGAAGCCAATGAGCAGTTCTTC
D: NA; size: once; V: TRBV20-1; J: TRBJ2-5; CDR3: CSARDYGRWETQYF; DNA: TGCAGTGCTAGAGATTATGGGAGGTGGGAGACCCAGTACTTC
D: NA; size: few; V: TRBV7-2; J: TRBJ2-3; CDR3: CASTLPFRGTDTQYF; DNA: TGTGCCAGCACTTTACCCTTTAGGGGCACAGATACGCAGTATTTT
D: NA; size: once; V: TRBV29-1; J: TRBJ1-2; CDR3: CSVEWQGLTF; DNA: TGCAGCGTTGAGTGGCAGGGCCTTACCTTC
D: TRBD2; size: NA; V: TRBV7-3; J: TRBJ2-1; CDR3: CASSRGLAGRNEQFF; DNA: TGTGCCAGCAGCCGCGGACTAGCGGGACGAAATGAGCAGTTCTTC
D: NA; size: many; V: TRBV3-1; J: TRBJ2-1; CDR3: CASSLGTINEQFF; DNA: TGTGCCAGCAGCCTCGGGACGATCAATGAGCAGTTCTTC
D: NA; size: NA; V: TRBV30; J: TRBJ2-1; CDR3: CAWSVGELNEQFF; DNA: TGTGCCTGGAGTGTGGGTGAGCTCAATGAGCAGTTCTTC
D: NA; size: few; V: TRBV20-1; J: TRBJ1-5; CDR3: CSARGQPREPQHF; DNA: TGCAGTGCTAGAGGACAGCCCCGGGAGCCCCAGCATTTT
D: NA; size: NA; V: TRBV29-1; J: TRBJ2-1; CDR3: CSARLEDYNEQFF; DNA: TGCAGCGCTAGGTTAGAGGACTACAATGAGCAGTTCTTC
D: TRBD2; size: few; V: TRBV3-1; J: TRBJ2-1; CDR3: CASSWGTSGGDEQFF; DNA: TGTGCCAGCTCGTGGGGGACTAGCGGGGGGGATGAGCAGTTCTTC
D: NA; size: NA; V: TRBV20-1; J: TRBJ2-3; CDR3: CSAQEPTTFTQYF; DNA: TGCAGTGCCCAGGAACCTACCACCTTTACGCAGTATTTT
D: NA; size: many; V: TRBV20-1; J: TRBJ2-3; CDR3: CSASPRAGRTDTQYF; DNA: TGCAGTGCTAGCCCTCGGGCAGGGCGCACAGATACGCAGTATTTT
D: TRBD2; size: few; V: TRBV12-3/TRBV12-4; J: TRBJ2-7; CDR3: CASRQTSARSYEQYF; DNA: TGTGCCAGCAGACAGACTAGCGCGCGCTCCTACGAGCAGTACTTC
D: NA; size: NA; V: TRBV30; J: TRBJ2-3; CDR3: CAWSAQGVGARTDTQYF; DNA: TGTGCCTGGAGTGCCCAAGGGGTGGGGGCGAGGACAGATACGCAGTATTTT
D: TRBD2; size: NA; V: TRBV7-3; J: TRBJ2-7; CDR3: CASSSGAGPYEQYF; DNA: TGTGCCAGCAGCTCGGGAGCGGGACCCTACGAGCAGTACTTC
D: NA; size: NA; V: TRBV27; J: TRBJ2-2; CDR3: CASQWGTGELFF; DNA: TGTGCCAGCCAGTGGGGGACCGGGGAGCTGTTTTTT
D: NA; size: once; V: TRBV20-1; J: TRBJ1-4; CDR3: CSASPTYRTTNEKLFF; DNA: TGCAGTGCTAGTCCCACCTACAGGACAACTAATGAAAAACTGTTTTTT
D: NA; size: many; V: TRBV5-1; J: TRBJ1-3; CDR3: CASSLGQLSSGNTIYF; DNA: TGCGCCAGCAGCTTGGGACAGCTCAGCTCTGGAAACACCATATATTTT
D: NA; size: NA; V: TRBV6-2/TRBV6-3; J: TRBJ2-7; CDR3: CASSTLQRGYEQYF; DNA: TGTGCCAGCAGTACCTTGCAGAGGGGCTACGAGCAGTACTTC
D: NA; size: few; V: TRBV6-1; J: TRBJ1-1; CDR3: CAGRTLNTEAFF; DNA: TGTGCCGGGAGGACATTGAACACTGAAGCTTTCTTT
D: NA; size: once; V: TRBV5-6; J: TRBJ2-1; CDR3: CASSAGGGLYNEQFF; DNA: TGTGCCAGCAGCGCCGGCGGTGGACTCTACAATGAGCAGTTCTTC
D: TRBD2; size: NA; V: TRBV6-1; J: TRBJ2-1; CDR3: CASGGRPGGQNEQFF; DNA: TGTGCCAGCGGGGGCAGGCCGGGAGGGCAAAATGAGCAGTTCTTC
D: NA; size: NA; V: TRBV6-5; J: TRBJ2-1; CDR3: CASSYSNPGLNEQFF; DNA: TGTGCCAGCAGTTACTCGAATCCGGGGTTGAATGAGCAGTTCTTC
D: TRBD1; size: few; V: TRBV12-3/TRBV12-4; J: TRBJ2-1; CDR3: CASSDSPGQGSEQFF; DNA: TGTGCCAGCAGTGACTCCCCGGGACAGGGCTCTGAGCAGTTCTTC
D: NA; size: many; V: TRBV7-2; J: TRBJ2-2; CDR3: CASSLVGGPNTGELFF; DNA: TGTGCCAGCAGCTTAGTTGGGGGTCCGAACACCGGGGAGCTGTTTTTT
D: TRBD2; size: NA; V: TRBV6-4; J: TRBJ2-2; CDR3: CASSDHLSGDTGELFF; DNA: TGTGCCAGCAGTGATCACCTTAGCGGGGACACCGGGGAGCTGTTTTTT
D: TRBD2; size: NA; V: TRBV12-3/TRBV12-4; J: TRBJ2-5; CDR3: CASTSRLAGETQYF; DNA: TGTGCCAGCACCTCCCGGCTAGCGGGAGAGACCCAGTACTTC
D: NA; size: NA; V: TRBV7-3; J: TRBJ2-1; CDR3: CASSVGFGSYNEQFF; DNA: TGTGCCAGCAGCGTAGGGTTTGGCTCCTACAATGAGCAGTTCTTC
D: NA; size: NA; V: TRBV29-1; J: TRBJ2-7; CDR3: CSVVWTYEQYF; DNA: TGCAGCGTTGTCTGGACCTACGAGCAGTACTTC
D: TRBD2; size: NA; V: TRBV20-1; J: TRBJ2-1; CDR3: CSARDWRIAGDYNEQFF; DNA: TGCAGTGCTAGAGATTGGCGAATAGCGGGAGACTACAATGAGCAGTTCTTC
D: NA; size: NA; V: TRBV5-4; J: TRBJ2-1; CDR3: CASSLGTLMRGLYNEQFF; DNA: TGTGCCAGCAGCTTGGGAACGTTGATGCGGGGGCTCTACAATGAGCAGTTCTTC
D: TRBD1; size: NA; V: TRBV5-1; J: TRBJ1-2; CDR3: CASSGLTGGEGSQDGYTF; DNA: TGCGCCAGCAGCGGACTGACAGGGGGCGAAGGTTCACAGGATGGCTACACCTTC
D: TRBD2; size: few; V: TRBV10-2; J: TRBJ2-1; CDR3: CASSERVTSGIVYNEQFF; DNA: TGCGCCAGCAGTGAAAGGGTGACTAGCGGGATAGTCTACAATGAGCAGTTCTTC
D: TRBD1; size: many; V: TRBV2; J: TRBJ1-2; CDR3: CASGKGQGTGFPDF; DNA: TGTGCCAGTGGAAAGGGACAGGGGACTGGGTTCCCCGACTTC
D: NA; size: NA; V: TRBV14; J: TRBJ2-7; CDR3: CASSPLGASSYEQYF; DNA: TGTGCCAGCAGCCCTCTTGGAGCGAGCTCCTACGAGCAGTACTTC